The 32 T cell receptor beta chains below were found in one sample sequenced in a study of T cells in Graves' hyperthyroidism and ophthalmopathy. TCR beta CDR3 regions were amplified from RNA transcripts. The TCR CDR3 first-round RT-PCR relied on the HTBI primer set. TCRdb independently ran MiXCR on the multiplex PCR reads; one entry per CDR3 protein. The sample shows approximately 430,000 distinct CDR3 sequences, 14% to 15% of them seen only once. The material sequenced was blood. The receptors come from a man aged 18 to 35 with Graves' ophthalmopathy.

This clonotype came up many times. The V gene is TRBV12-3 or TRBV12-4, the J gene TRBJ1-1; a weak D match, TRBD1 (5 bases). V was clipped by 5 bases and J by 2 bases, with 12 bases between them. The CDR3 consists of 14 residues. The CDR3 sequence is CASSRTTRNTEAFF. CDR3 nucleotides: TGTGCCAGCAGTAGGACAACCAGAAACACTGAAGCTTTCTTT.

This clonotype was detected many times. The V call is TRBV6-1, the J call TRBJ2-3, with 7 bases aligning to TRBD2. Germline assignment: CDR1 MNHNS and CDR2 SASEGT. The CDR3 extends over 16 amino acids. Trimming removed 5 bases from V and 0 bases from J; junction bases left unmatched: 8. The CDR3 DNA reads TGTGCCAGCAGTCTTTGGAGCGGGGCTAGCACAGATACGCAGTATTTT. Its translation: CASSLWSGASTDTQYF.

This chain links TRBV7-2 with TRBJ2-2; 7 bases are shared with TRBD1. Per the germline V gene, CDR1 is SGHTA and CDR2 is FQGNSA. The CDR3 contains 16 residues. V dropped 5 bases and J dropped 4; count of bases not matched to a gene: 10. In nucleotides, the CDR3 is TGTGCCAGCAGCCCGACAGGGACGCTGGGCACCGGGGAGCTGTTTTTT. Translating it yields CASSPTGTLGTGELFF.

Many counts were recorded for this clonotype. The chain uses TRBV5-1 and TRBJ1-2; D not certain. V lost 4 bases and J lost 8, with 15 bases in between. Germline CDR1 is SGHRS and CDR2 is YFSETQ. CDR3 size: 13 residues. The CDR3 DNA sequence: TGCGCCAGCAGCGAGCAGTGGGTGGGAGGCTACACCTTC. Translating it yields CASSEQWVGGYTF.

This clonotype was counted at least ten times. The genes are TRBV24-1 and TRBJ2-3; TRBD2 matches 10 bases. The CDR3 loop spans 17 amino acids. Germline trimming cut 5 bases from V and 3 bases from J; bases unmatched to any gene: 10. Looked up from germline, CDR1 is KGHDR and CDR2 is SFDVKD. CDR3 DNA sequence: TGTGCCACCAGTGTGCACCAGCGGGGGGGAGTTACAGATACGCAGTATTTT. Amino acids: CATSVHQRGGVTDTQYF.

Many counts were recorded for this clonotype. The chain employs TRBV3-1 and TRBJ2-5, with a weak D call TRBD2 (6 bases). The ends were cut back, 4 bases at V and 9 bases at J, with 21 bases in the middle. There are 15 residues in the CDR3. Germline CDR1 and CDR2: LGHDT and YNNKEL (reference sequence). This chain's CDR3 is CASSPQDSPPGAQYF. Written as DNA, the CDR3 is TGTGCCAGCAGCCCGCAGGACTCCCCCCCGGGGGCCCAGTACTTC.

This clonotype was found many times. The V gene is TRBV6-4, the J gene TRBJ1-1, with no clear D. Trimming removed 10 bases from V and 1 base from J, with 19 bases in between. CDR1 and CDR2 from the germline V gene are MRHNA and SNTAGT. CDR3 size: 15 residues. The CDR3 sequence is CATKEAHRTNTEAFF. CDR3 DNA sequence: TGTGCCACCAAAGAAGCCCACAGAACGAACACTGAAGCTTTCTTT.

This clonotype was seen a few times. The chain couples TRBV10-3 to TRBJ1-6; 7 bases match TRBD1. The CDR3 covers 18 residues. With 2 bases clipped from V and 6 bases from J, the junction kept 13 bases outside the gene matches. From germline, CDR1 is ENHRY and CDR2 SYGVKD. In nucleotides, the CDR3 is TGTGCCATCAGTGAGGGGCCCTCGGCCCACAGGGGTAATTCACCCCTCCACTTT. It codes for CAISEGPSAHRGNSPLHF.

At least ten counts were recorded for this clonotype. The genes are TRBV9 and TRBJ2-7; 11 nucleotides line up with TRBD2. The CDR3 runs 16 residues. Germline loops: CDR1 SGDLS, CDR2 YYNGEE. Losses at the gene ends were 0 bases for V and 4 bases for J; bases not matched to a gene: 6. This CDR3 reads CASSVAEASGGYEQYF. The CDR3 DNA is TGTGCCAGCAGCGTAGCTGAGGCTAGCGGGGGGTACGAGCAGTACTTC.

There are a few counts of this clonotype. The chain combines TRBV6-6 with TRBJ2-2, with D unresolved. The V gene lost 0 bases and the J gene lost 0 bases, with 11 bases spanning the gap. The germline CDR1 and CDR2 sequences are MNHNY and SVGAGI (reference sequence). The CDR3 contains 17 residues. The CDR3 here is CASSYSTGTTNTGELFF. DNA for the CDR3: TGTGCCAGCAGTTACTCCACTGGAACAACGAACACCGGGGAGCTGTTTTTT.

The chain couples TRBV20-1 to TRBJ1-1; D is perhaps TRBD1 (6 bases). Germline CDR1 DFQATT, CDR2 SNEGSKA (reference sequence). This CDR3 spans 13 amino acids. With 5 bases removed from V and 10 bases from J, the gap between germline ends came to 20 bases. CDR3 DNA: TGCAGTGCTCTGGACAGTTCTTCCCCGGGAGCTTTCTTT. Translated: CSALDSSSPGAFF.

This clonotype has a count of ten or more. This rearrangement joins TRBV2 to TRBJ2-7; 8 bases line up with TRBD2. The CDR3 runs 15 residues. Germline CDR1 and CDR2: SNHLY and FYNNEI. Trimming cost V 3 bases and J 0 bases; bases outside gene matches: 4. The chain's CDR3 is CASSDSSGNSYEQYF. The CDR3, as DNA: TGTGCCAGCAGTGATAGTAGCGGGAACTCCTACGAGCAGTACTTC.

At least ten counts were recorded for this clonotype. The chain combines TRBV6-1 with TRBJ1-1; D is unresolved. V lost 5 bases and J lost 5, with 18 bases in between. This CDR3 is 15 amino acids long. Germline V gene data show CDR1 as MNHNS and CDR2 as SASEGT. CDR3 sequence: CASSSYSGGITEAFF. CDR3 nucleotide sequence: TGTGCCAGCAGTTCCTACTCCGGAGGGATAACTGAAGCTTTCTTT.

The gene calls are TRBV20-1 and TRBJ2-3; no clear D. V was clipped by 1 base and J by 7 bases, with 15 bases between them. CDR1 and CDR2 (germline): DFQATT, SNEGSKA (reference sequence). CDR3 size: 14 residues. The CDR3 loop reads CSARVQTNPYTQYF. DNA of the CDR3: TGCAGTGCTAGAGTCCAAACGAATCCATATACGCAGTATTTT.

This clonotype showed up many times. The chain employs TRBV5-1 and TRBJ2-7; 8 bases line up with TRBD1. Unmatched junction bases numbered 7, after V lost 3 bases and J lost 2 bases. The CDR3 consists of 15 residues. Germline-derived CDR1 and CDR2 are SGHRS and YFSETQ. The CDR3 region is CASSSGQDLAYEQYF. In DNA form, the CDR3 reads TGCGCCAGCAGCTCGGGACAGGATCTAGCCTACGAGCAGTACTTC.

This clonotype was observed a few times. This chain uses TRBV29-1 with TRBJ2-1, with a tentative D call TRBD2 (6 bases). The CDR3 has 12 amino acids. Germline V lookup: CDR1 SQVTM, CDR2 ANQGSEA. V was trimmed by 6 bases and J by 0 bases, leaving 6 bases between them. The CDR3 sequence is CSVGGSYNEQFF. DNA of the CDR3: TGCAGCGTCGGGGGCTCCTACAATGAGCAGTTCTTC.

In its sample, this clonotype was seen a few times. The chain employs TRBV27 and TRBJ2-7; 7 nucleotides agree with TRBD2. The V segment lost 1 base and the J segment 2 bases; nucleotides outside the gene matches: 11. The CDR3 has 17 amino acids. CDR1 and CDR2 (germline): MNHEY, SMNVEV (reference sequence). The CDR3 region is CASSLFPVREITYEQYF. The CDR3 bases are TGTGCCAGCAGTTTATTCCCGGTGCGGGAGATAACCTACGAGCAGTACTTC.

CDR3 residues: CATSDLWNSDTQYF. CDR3 in DNA: TGTGCCACCAGTGATTTATGGAATTCAGATACGCAGTATTTT. The chain carries TRBV24-1 and TRBJ2-3; D gene ambiguous. The V gene's germline CDR1 is KGHDR and CDR2 SFDVKD. CDR3 length: 14 amino acids. Trimming pared 1 base from V and 4 bases from J, leaving 8 bases between.

On this clonotype itself: This may come from a read error, since a much larger clone is one base off. The CDR3, as DNA: TGTGTCACCAGTGATGCAGGGGGCGGGGGCAATCAGCCCCAGCATTTT. This codes for CVTSDAGGGGNQPQHF. The gene calls are TRBV24-1 and TRBJ1-5; 8 bases are a match to TRBD1. The germline CDR1 and CDR2 sequences are KGHDR and SFDVKD. CDR3 size: 16 residues.

Ten or more counts support this clonotype. As DNA, the CDR3 is TGTGCCAGCAGTACCTTACAGCCCGCCGCAGATACGCAGTATTTT. Translated, it gives CASSTLQPAADTQYF. The V call is TRBV6-1, the J call TRBJ2-3; no firm D call. V was clipped by 5 bases and J by 4 bases, with 16 bases between them. Germline V lookup: CDR1 MNHNS, CDR2 SASEGT. This CDR3 region has 15 residues.

This rearrangement joins TRBV12-3 or TRBV12-4 to TRBJ2-5; 8 bases map to TRBD1. The V gene end was trimmed by 5 bases and the J gene end by 5 bases; junction bases not matched to a gene: 7. This CDR3 is 14 amino acids long. The CDR3 protein is CASSIGTGLETQYF. CDR3 sequence (DNA): TGTGCCAGCAGTATAGGGACAGGACTCGAGACCCAGTACTTC.

Written as DNA, the CDR3 is TGTGCCAGCAGTCGACAGGGGGCTGGAAACACCATATATTTT. Translating it yields CASSRQGAGNTIYF. J is TRBJ1-3 and V is TRBV6-2 or TRBV6-3; 9 nucleotides agree with TRBD1. Germline CDR1 and CDR2: MNHEY and SVGEGT. This CDR3 comprises 14 residues. V lost 5 bases and J lost 2; bases outside the gene matches: 1.

CDR3 DNA: TGTGCCAGCAGTGAAGGTCCGACTAGCGGGAGGGCCATGGTCTCAGATACGCAGTATTTT. Protein product: CASSEGPTSGRAMVSDTQYF. The chain uses TRBV25-1 and TRBJ2-3, with TRBD2 matching 14 bases. V lost 2 bases, J lost 4 bases, and 14 bases stayed unmatched. The CDR3 has 20 residues. CDR1 and CDR2 from the germline V gene are MGHDK and SYGVNS.

This clonotype was picked up many times. V and J are TRBV30 and TRBJ2-7; TRBD2 aligns across 7 bases. This CDR3 has 13 amino acids. The V and J ends lost 1 base and 2 bases, in that order; junction bases with no gene match: 2. The V gene's germline CDR1 is GTSNPN and CDR2 SVGIG (reference sequence). The CDR3 loop is CAWSAGTTYEQYF. The CDR3 DNA reads as TGTGCCTGGAGTGCCGGGACTACCTACGAGCAGTACTTC.

This clonotype was found many times. The chain links TRBV20-1 to TRBJ1-1, with TRBD1 as a possible D gene (6 bases). The CDR3 consists of 14 residues. Deletions cut 1 base from V and 5 bases from J, with 14 bases between. Germline V CDR1 and CDR2: DFQATT, SNEGSKA (reference sequence). The CDR3 nucleotides are TGCAGTGCTAGAGGGTCCCTCGACAGGACTGAAGCTTTCTTT. Translating it yields CSARGSLDRTEAFF.

This clonotype was found a few times. The V call is TRBV5-1, the J call TRBJ1-6; maybe TRBD1 (5 bases). V was cut by 4 bases and J by 7 bases, with 9 bases left in between. The CDR3 sequence is 13 residues long. Germline assignment: CDR1 SGHRS and CDR2 YFSETQ. The CDR3 here is CASSGDANSPLHF. The CDR3 region has the DNA TGCGCCAGCAGCGGGGACGCGAATTCACCCCTCCACTTT.

This chain uses TRBV5-6 with TRBJ2-6; 8 nucleotides match TRBD2. V lost 0 bases and J lost 2; bases outside the gene matches: 4. CDR3 size: 17 residues. Germline V CDR1 and CDR2: SGHDT, YYEEEE. The CDR3 nucleotides read TGTGCCAGCAGCTTGGTCAACGGGAGGGCTGGGGCCAACGTCCTGACTTTC. It yields the protein CASSLVNGRAGANVLTF.

V usage is TRBV20-1 and J usage is TRBJ2-7; the D gene is possibly TRBD2 (5 bases). Trimming removed 5 bases from V and 2 bases from J, with 16 bases in between. CDR3 length: 14 amino acids. Germline values: CDR1 DFQATT, CDR2 SNEGSKA (reference sequence). The CDR3 loop reads CSAPIQRSPYEQYF. The CDR3 bases are TGCAGTGCTCCCATCCAGCGGAGCCCCTACGAGCAGTACTTC.

This clonotype was found many times. The V gene is TRBV10-1, the J gene TRBJ2-3; 9 positions agree with TRBD2. CDR1 is WNHNN, CDR2 SYGVQD, per germline (reference sequence). After removal of 2 bases from V and 2 bases from J, the junction contained 2 bases not matched to a gene. The CDR3 sequence is 15 residues long. Written as DNA, the CDR3 is TGCGCCAGCAGTGAGCCTAGCGGGGTCACAGATACGCAGTATTTT. Its protein is CASSEPSGVTDTQYF.

This clonotype was detected ten times or more. V and J are TRBV10-3 and TRBJ2-3, with TRBD2 identical over 11 bases. Germline V gives CDR1 ENHRY, CDR2 SYGVKD. Trimming cost V 5 bases and J 2 bases; bases outside gene matches: 3. The CDR3 is 15 amino acids. The CDR3 sequence is CAISLSGRATDTQYF. CDR3 sequence (DNA): TGTGCCATCAGTCTTAGCGGGAGGGCCACAGATACGCAGTATTTT.

On this clonotype: A clone one base away is much larger, so this may be a read error. J is TRBJ1-2 and V is TRBV19; D remains ambiguous. The CDR3 length is 13 residues. The germline CDR1 and CDR2 sequences are LNHDA and SQIVND (reference sequence). The V gene lost 1 base and the J gene lost 11 bases, with 14 bases spanning the gap. CDR3 bases: TGTGCCAGTAGTATAGGGGAGGCCGTCCGATACACCTTC. It translates to CASSIGEAVRYTF.

Many counts were recorded for this clonotype. The chain couples TRBV27 to TRBJ2-7; tentative D call: TRBD2 (6 bases). Germline V CDR1 and CDR2: MNHEY, SMNVEV (reference sequence). Trimming took off 5 bases at V and 3 bases at J, with 14 bases between the two ends. The CDR3 is 14 residues long. This CDR3 reads CASSTRDSFYEQYF. DNA for the CDR3: TGTGCCAGCAGTACCCGGGACTCTTTCTACGAGCAGTACTTC.